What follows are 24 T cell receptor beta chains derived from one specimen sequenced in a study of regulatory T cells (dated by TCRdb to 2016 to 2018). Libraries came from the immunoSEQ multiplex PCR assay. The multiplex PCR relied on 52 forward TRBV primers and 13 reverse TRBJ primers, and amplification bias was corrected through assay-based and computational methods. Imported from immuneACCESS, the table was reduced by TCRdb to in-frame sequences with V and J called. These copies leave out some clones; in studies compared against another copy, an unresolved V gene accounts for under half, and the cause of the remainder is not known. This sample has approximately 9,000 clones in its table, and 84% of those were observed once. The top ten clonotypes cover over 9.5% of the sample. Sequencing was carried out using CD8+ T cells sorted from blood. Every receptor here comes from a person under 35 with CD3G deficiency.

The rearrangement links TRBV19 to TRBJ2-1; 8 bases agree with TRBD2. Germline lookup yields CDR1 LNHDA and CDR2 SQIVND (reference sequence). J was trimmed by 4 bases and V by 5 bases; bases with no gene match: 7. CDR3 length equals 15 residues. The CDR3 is CASSVGTRQYNEQFF. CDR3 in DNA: TGTGCCAGTAGTGTTGGGACTAGACAATACAATGAGCAGTTCTTC.

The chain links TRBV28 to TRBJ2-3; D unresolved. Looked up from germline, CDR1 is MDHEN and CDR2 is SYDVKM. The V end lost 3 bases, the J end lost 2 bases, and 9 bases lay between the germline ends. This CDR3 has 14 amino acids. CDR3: CASSFIRPTDTQYF. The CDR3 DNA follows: TGTGCCAGCAGTTTCATTAGGCCCACAGATACGCAGTATTTT.

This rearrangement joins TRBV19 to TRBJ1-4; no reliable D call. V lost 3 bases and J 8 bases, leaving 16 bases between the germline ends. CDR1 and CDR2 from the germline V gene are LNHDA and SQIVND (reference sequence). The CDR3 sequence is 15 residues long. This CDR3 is CASSIGPFLKEKLFF. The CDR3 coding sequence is TGTGCCAGTAGTATCGGGCCGTTCCTTAAGGAAAAACTGTTTTTT. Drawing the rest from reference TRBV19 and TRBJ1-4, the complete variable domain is DGGITQSPKYLFRKEGQNVTLSCEQNLNHDAMYWYRQDPGQGLRLIYYSQIVNDFQKGDIAEGYSVSREKKESFPLTVTSAQKNPTAFYLCASSIGPFLKEKLFFGSGTQLSVL.

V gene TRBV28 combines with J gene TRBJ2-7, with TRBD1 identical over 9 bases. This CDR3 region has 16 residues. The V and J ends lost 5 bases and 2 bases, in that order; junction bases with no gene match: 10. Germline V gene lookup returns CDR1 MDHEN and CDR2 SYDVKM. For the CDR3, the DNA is TGTGCCAGCAGTAGTAACCGGGACAGGGTAGCCTACGAGCAGTACTTC. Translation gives CASSSNRDRVAYEQYF.

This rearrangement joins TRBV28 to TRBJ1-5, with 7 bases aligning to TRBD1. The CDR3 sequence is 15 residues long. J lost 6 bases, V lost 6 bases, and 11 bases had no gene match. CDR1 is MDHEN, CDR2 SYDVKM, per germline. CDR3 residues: CASRLTTGTFQPQHF. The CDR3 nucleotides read TGTGCCAGCAGGCTCACGACAGGGACGTTTCAGCCCCAGCATTTT.

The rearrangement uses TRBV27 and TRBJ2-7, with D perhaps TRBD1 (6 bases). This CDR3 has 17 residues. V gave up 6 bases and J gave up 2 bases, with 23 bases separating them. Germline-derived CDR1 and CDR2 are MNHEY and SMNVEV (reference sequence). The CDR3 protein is CASRRDNLEPLPYEQYF. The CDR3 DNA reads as TGTGCCAGCAGGAGGGACAACCTCGAACCCCTGCCCTACGAGCAGTACTTC.

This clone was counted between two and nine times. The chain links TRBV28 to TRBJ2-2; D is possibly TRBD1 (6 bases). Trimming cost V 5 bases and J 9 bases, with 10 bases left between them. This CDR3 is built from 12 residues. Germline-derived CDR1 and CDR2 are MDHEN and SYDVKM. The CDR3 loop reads CASSTGFRELFF. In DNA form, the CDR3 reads TGTGCCAGCAGTACAGGGTTCAGGGAGCTGTTTTTT. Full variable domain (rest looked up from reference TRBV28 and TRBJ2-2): DVKVTQSSRYLVKRTGEKVFLECVQDMDHENMFWYRQDPGLGLRLIYFSYDVKMKEKGDIPEGYSVSREKKERFSLILESASTNQTSMYLCASSTGFRELFFGEGSRLTVL.

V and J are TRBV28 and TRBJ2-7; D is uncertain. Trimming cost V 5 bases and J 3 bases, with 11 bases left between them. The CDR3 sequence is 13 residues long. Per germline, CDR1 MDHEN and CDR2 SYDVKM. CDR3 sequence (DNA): TGTGCCAGCAGTAGGTCGACGTACTACGAGCAGTACTTC. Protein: CASSRSTYYEQYF. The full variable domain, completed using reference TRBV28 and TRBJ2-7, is DVKVTQSSRYLVKRTGEKVFLECVQDMDHENMFWYRQDPGLGLRLIYFSYDVKMKEKGDIPEGYSVSREKKERFSLILESASTNQTSMYLCASSRSTYYEQYFGPGTRLTVT.

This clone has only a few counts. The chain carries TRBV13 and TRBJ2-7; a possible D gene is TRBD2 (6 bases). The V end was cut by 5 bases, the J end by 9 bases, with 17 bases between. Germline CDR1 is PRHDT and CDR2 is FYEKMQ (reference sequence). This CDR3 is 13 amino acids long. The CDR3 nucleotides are TGTGCCAGCAGCACCCGGGGGTCAGGAGTGCAGTACTTC. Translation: CASSTRGSGVQYF.

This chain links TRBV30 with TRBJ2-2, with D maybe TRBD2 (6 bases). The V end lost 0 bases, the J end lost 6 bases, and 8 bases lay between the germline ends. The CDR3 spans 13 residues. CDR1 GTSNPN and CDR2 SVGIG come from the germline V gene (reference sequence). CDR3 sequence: CAWSVERAGELFF. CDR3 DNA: TGTGCCTGGAGTGTAGAGCGGGCCGGGGAGCTGTTTTTT.

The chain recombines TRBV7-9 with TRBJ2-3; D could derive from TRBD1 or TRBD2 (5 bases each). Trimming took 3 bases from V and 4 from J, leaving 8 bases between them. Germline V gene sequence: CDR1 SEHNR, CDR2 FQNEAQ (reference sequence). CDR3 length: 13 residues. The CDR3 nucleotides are TGTGCCAGCAGCTTCGTGGGGGCAGATACGCAGTATTTT. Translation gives CASSFVGADTQYF.

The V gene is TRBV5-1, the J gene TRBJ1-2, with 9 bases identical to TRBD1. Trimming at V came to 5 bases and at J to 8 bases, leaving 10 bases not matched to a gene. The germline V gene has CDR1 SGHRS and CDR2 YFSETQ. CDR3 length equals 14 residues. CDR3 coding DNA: TGCGCCAGCAGATTCGGGGACAGGGTGGAAGGCTACACCTTC. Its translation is CASRFGDRVEGYTF.

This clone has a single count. Here the CDR3 DNA reads TGTGCCAGCAGCTCGGGACCCTCCTACGAGCAGTACTTC. This codes for CASSSGPSYEQYF. This chain uses TRBV7-2 with TRBJ2-7; D may correspond to TRBD1 or TRBD2 (5 bases each). CDR3 length: 13 amino acids. CDR1 is SGHTA, CDR2 FQGNSA, per germline. V lost 4 bases and J 0 bases, leaving 7 bases between the germline ends.

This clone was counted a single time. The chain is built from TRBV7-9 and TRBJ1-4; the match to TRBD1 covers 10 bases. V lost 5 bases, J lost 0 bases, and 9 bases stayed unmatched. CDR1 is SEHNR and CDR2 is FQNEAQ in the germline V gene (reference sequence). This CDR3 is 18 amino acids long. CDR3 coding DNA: TGTGCCAGCAGCCCCGGACAGGGGGAAGGCACAACTAATGAAAAACTGTTTTTT. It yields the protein CASSPGQGEGTTNEKLFF.

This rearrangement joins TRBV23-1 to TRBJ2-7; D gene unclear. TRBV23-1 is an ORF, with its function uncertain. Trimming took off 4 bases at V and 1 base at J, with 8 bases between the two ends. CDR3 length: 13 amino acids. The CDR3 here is CASSRDPSYEQYF. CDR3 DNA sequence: TGCGCCAGCAGTCGTGATCCTTCCTACGAGCAGTACTTC.

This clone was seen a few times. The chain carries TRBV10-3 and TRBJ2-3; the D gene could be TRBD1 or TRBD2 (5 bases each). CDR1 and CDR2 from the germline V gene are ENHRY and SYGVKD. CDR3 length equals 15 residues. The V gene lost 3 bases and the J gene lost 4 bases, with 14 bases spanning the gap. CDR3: CAISESGLGADTQYF. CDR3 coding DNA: TGTGCCATCAGTGAAAGCGGCTTAGGGGCAGATACGCAGTATTTT.

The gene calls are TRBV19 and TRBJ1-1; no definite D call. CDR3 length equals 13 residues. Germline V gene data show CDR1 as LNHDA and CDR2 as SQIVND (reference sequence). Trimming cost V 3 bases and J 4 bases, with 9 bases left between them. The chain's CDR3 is CASSIAPLTEAFF. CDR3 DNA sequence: TGTGCCAGTAGTATTGCCCCACTCACTGAAGCTTTCTTT.

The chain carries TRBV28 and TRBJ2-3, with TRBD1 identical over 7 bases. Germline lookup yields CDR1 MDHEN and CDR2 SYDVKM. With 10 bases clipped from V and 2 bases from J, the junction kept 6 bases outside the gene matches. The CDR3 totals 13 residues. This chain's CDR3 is CATLDRATDTQYF. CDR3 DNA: TGTGCCACCCTCGACAGGGCCACAGATACGCAGTATTTT.

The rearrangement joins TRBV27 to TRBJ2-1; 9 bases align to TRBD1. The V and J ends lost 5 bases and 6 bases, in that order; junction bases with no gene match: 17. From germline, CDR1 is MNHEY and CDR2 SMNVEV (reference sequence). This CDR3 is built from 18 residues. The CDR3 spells CASSALPLGTGLGNEQFF. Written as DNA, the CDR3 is TGTGCCAGCAGTGCCCTTCCCCTTGGGACAGGGCTGGGCAATGAGCAGTTCTTC.

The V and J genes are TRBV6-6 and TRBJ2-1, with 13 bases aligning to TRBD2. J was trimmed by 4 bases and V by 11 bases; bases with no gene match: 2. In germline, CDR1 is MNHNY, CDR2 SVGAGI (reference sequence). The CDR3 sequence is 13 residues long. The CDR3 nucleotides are TGTGCCGCGACTAGCGGGAGGTACAATGAGCAGTTCTTC. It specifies CAATSGRYNEQFF.

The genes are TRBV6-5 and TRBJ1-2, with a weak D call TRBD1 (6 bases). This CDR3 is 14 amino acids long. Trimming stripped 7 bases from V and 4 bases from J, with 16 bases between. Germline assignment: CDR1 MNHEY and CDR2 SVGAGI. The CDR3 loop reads CASTLGGGSYGYTF. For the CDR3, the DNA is TGTGCCAGCACCTTAGGAGGGGGGAGCTATGGCTACACCTTC.

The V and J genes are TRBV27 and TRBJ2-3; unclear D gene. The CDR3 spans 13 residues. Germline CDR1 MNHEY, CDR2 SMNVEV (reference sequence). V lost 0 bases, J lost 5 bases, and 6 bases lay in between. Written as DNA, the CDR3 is TGTGCCAGCAGTTTATCGGCCCTAGATACGCAGTATTTT. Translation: CASSLSALDTQYF.

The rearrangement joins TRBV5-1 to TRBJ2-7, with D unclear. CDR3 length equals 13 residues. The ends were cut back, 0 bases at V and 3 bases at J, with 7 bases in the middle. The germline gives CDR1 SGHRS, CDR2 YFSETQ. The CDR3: CASSLGANYEQYF. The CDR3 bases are TGCGCCAGCAGCTTGGGGGCCAACTACGAGCAGTACTTC.

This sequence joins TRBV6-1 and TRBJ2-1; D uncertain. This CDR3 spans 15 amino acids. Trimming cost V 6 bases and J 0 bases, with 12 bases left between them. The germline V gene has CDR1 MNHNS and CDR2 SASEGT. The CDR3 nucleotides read TGTGCCAGCAGAATGGGCCTCAGCTCCTACAATGAGCAGTTCTTC. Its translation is CASRMGLSSYNEQFF.